The source of this T cell receptor (beta chain) is a study of spatial heterogeneity in lung cancer. CDR3 length: 14 residues. Germline lookup yields CDR1 MGHRA and CDR2 YSYEKL. The ends were cut back, 3 bases at V and 8 bases at J, with 14 bases in the middle. TCRdb processed the 5' RACE reads anew with MiXCR; each CDR3 protein has one entry. The sample lists 43,000 or so distinct CDR3 sequences, around 7% occurring once. The sample holds many counts of this clonotype. Time point of the sample: sample taken at primary tumor resection. Untreated early-stage non-small cell lung cancer patients, over 55 in total, were the donors. The study sequenced unsorted whole RNA from tumor, nontumor lung or frozen PBMC.

The chain links TRBV4-1 to TRBJ2-1; the D is unclear. The sequences come from PBMCs, collected at surgery. The origin of this receptor is a female donor with early-stage non-small cell lung cancer. The CDR3 sequence is CASSQLIISDEQFF. In DNA form, the CDR3 reads TGCGCCAGCAGCCAGCTCATTATCTCGGATGAGCAGTTCTTC.